The rows below give T cell receptor beta chains drawn from one sample of a study of PD-1 blockade in mismatch repair-deficient tumors. Produced via immunoSEQ multiplex PCR; TCRdb's table is partial and in-frame only. The data show 45,000 to 60,000 clones, with around 73% seen just once and about 3.5% held by the top ten. The sample was peripheral blood, taken 4 weeks after starting pembrolizumab. Source of these receptors: an adult with mismatch repair-deficient cancer. The CDR3 runs from the conserved cysteine through the conserved F or W. The D gene is left open where the match is weak. Clone size, where shown, is once, few, many, or a class for clones that have expanded.

d_call | clone_size | j_call | v_call | cdr3_nt | cdr3_aa
TRBD2 | - | TRBJ2-1 | TRBV6-4 | TGTGCCAGCTCCGCGGGTAGCGGGCCTCCCTACAATGAGCAGTTCTTC | CASSAGSGPPYNEQFF
- | - | TRBJ2-5 | TRBV9 | TGTGCCAGCAGCGTAGCCTACCTGGGGAAGACCCAGTACTTC | CASSVAYLGKTQYF
- | - | TRBJ1-1 | TRBV25-1 | TGTGCCAGCAGTGGACAGGACCTAAACACTGAAGCTTTCTTT | CASSGQDLNTEAFF
TRBD1 | - | TRBJ1-2 | TRBV6-1 | TGTGCCAGCAGCCAGACAGGGAGCTATGGCTACACCTTC | CASSQTGSYGYTF
TRBD2 | - | TRBJ2-1 | TRBV10-3 | TGTGCCATCAGTAAGGATTCAGCGGGAGGTAGCTCCTACAATGAGCAGTTCTTC | CAISKDSAGGSSYNEQFF
TRBD2 | - | TRBJ2-3 | TRBV19 | TGTGCCAGTAGTCCGATGGGGACGGCGTCAGCGGGGACAGATACGCAGTATTTT | CASSPMGTASAGTDTQYF
- | once | TRBJ2-5 | TRBV6-6 | TGTGCCAGCAGTGACTCCGGCAGGGAAGAGACCCAGTACTTC | CASSDSGREETQYF
- | few | TRBJ1-1 | TRBV4-2 | TGTGCCAGCAGCCTTGGAGGGGGATCGAACACTGAAGCTTTCTTT | CASSLGGGSNTEAFF
- | - | TRBJ2-2 | TRBV6-1 | TGTGCCAGCTTAAGGGGCGCGGGCGGGGAGCTGTTTTTT | CASLRGAGGELFF
TRBD2 | - | TRBJ2-3 | TRBV27 | TGTGCCAGCAGTTTAGCGCTAGCGGTTAGCACAGATACGCAGTATTTT | CASSLALAVSTDTQYF
- | - | TRBJ1-1 | TRBV6-5 | TGTGCCAGCAGTTTCCATCTGAACACTGAAGCTTTCTTT | CASSFHLNTEAFF
TRBD1 | - | TRBJ2-2 | TRBV16 | TGTGCCAGCAGCCACCCTCAGGCGGCAGGGGGCACCGGGGAGCTGTTTTTT | CASSHPQAAGGTGELFF
TRBD2 | - | TRBJ2-7 | TRBV19 | TGTGCCAGCAAACGCCAGTATAGCGGGGGAGAGGGATACGAGCAGTACTTC | CASKRQYSGGEGYEQYF
TRBD1 | - | TRBJ2-7 | TRBV27 | TGTGCCAGCAGCAGAAAGGGACAGGGGGCTTACGAGCAGTACTTC | CASSRKGQGAYEQYF
- | - | TRBJ2-4 | TRBV5-6 | TGTGCCAGCAGTCCGGGAGACGGGGCCAAAAACATTCAGTACTTC | CASSPGDGAKNIQYF
TRBD2 | - | TRBJ2-2 | TRBV19 | TGTGCCAGTAGTAGGAGCACCCCGGGACTAGCGGGACCCTCCCCCGGGGAGCTGTTTTTT | CASSRSTPGLAGPSPGELFF
TRBD1 | - | TRBJ2-3 | TRBV7-3 | TGTGCCAGCAGCTTAGGCGGACAGGAGATAGATACGCAGTATTTT | CASSLGGQEIDTQYF
- | few | TRBJ2-7 | TRBV6-6 | TGTGCCAGCAGTCTCAAGATCTACGAGCAGTACTTC | CASSLKIYEQYF
TRBD2 | - | TRBJ2-2 | TRBV7-9 | TGTGCCAGCAGCTTGGGACTAGCGGGGATGGTCACCGGGGAGCTGTTTTTT | CASSLGLAGMVTGELFF
TRBD1 | - | TRBJ1-4 | TRBV2 | TGTGCCAGCAGAGGTGACAGGGGAACTAATGAAAAACTGTTTTTT | CASRGDRGTNEKLFF
TRBD1 | - | TRBJ2-5 | TRBV10-3 | TGTGCCATCAGTGGGACAGGGTTAGAGACCCAGTACTTC | CAISGTGLETQYF
- | - | TRBJ1-1 | TRBV11-2 | TGTGCCAGCAGCTTTCAGAGGAACACTGAAGCTTTCTTT | CASSFQRNTEAFF
- | once | TRBJ1-1 | TRBV2 | TGTGCCAGCAGTGCAAAAGGGGGAGGAAACACTGAAGCTTTCTTT | CASSAKGGGNTEAFF
TRBD1 | - | TRBJ1-2 | TRBV28 | TGTGCCAGCTACGAATACTGGGCCGGACAGGGGCCTAACTATGGCTACACCTTC | CASYEYWAGQGPNYGYTF
TRBD2 | - | TRBJ2-1 | TRBV9 | TGTGCCAGCAGCCTAGCGGTGGGGGTGGATGAGCAGTTCTTC | CASSLAVGVDEQFF
- | few | TRBJ2-2 | TRBV7-9 | TGTGCCAGCAGCATTGATAACACCGGGGAGCTGTTTTTT | CASSIDNTGELFF
- | - | TRBJ2-7 | TRBV15 | TGTGCCACCAGCAGAGATCCCGCAGGTCCCGAGCAGTACTTC | CATSRDPAGPEQYF
TRBD2 | - | TRBJ2-2 | TRBV19 | TGTGCCAGTAGTATAAGACTAGCATCCGGGGAGCTGTTTTTT | CASSIRLASGELFF
- | - | TRBJ2-3 | TRBV19 | TGTGCCAGTAGTATAGGCAGGGGCACAGATACGCAGTATTTT | CASSIGRGTDTQYF
- | - | TRBJ2-1 | TRBV6-5 | TGTGCCAGCAGCCCGGCCCGGGAGTGGGTCGATGAGCAGTTCTTC | CASSPAREWVDEQFF
- | - | TRBJ2-1 | TRBV19 | TGTGCCAGTAGTGGCACTCCGGGTGGGGAGCAGTTCTTC | CASSGTPGGEQFF
TRBD2 | - | TRBJ2-2 | TRBV19 | TGTGCCAGTAGTAGCAGACTAGCGGGAGGGCCCGGGGAGCTGTTTTTT | CASSSRLAGGPGELFF
- | - | TRBJ2-7 | TRBV14 | TGTGCCAGCAGCCAGGAAGGCTACGAGCAGTACTTC | CASSQEGYEQYF
- | - | TRBJ2-7 | TRBV5-4 | TGTGCCAGCAGCTTGGGCCGGATCGGGGAGCAGTACTTC | CASSLGRIGEQYF
TRBD1 | - | TRBJ1-5 | TRBV6-6 | TGTGCCAGCAGTTCCCGGACAGGGGAGGCAAATCAGCCCCAGCATTTT | CASSSRTGEANQPQHF
- | - | TRBJ2-1 | TRBV7-3 | TGTGCCAGCAGTAAATCGATGAGCTCCTACAATGAGCAGTTCTTC | CASSKSMSSYNEQFF
TRBD2 | - | TRBJ2-2 | TRBV4-1 | TGCGCCAGCAGCCCTTCGGGAGGGGGTATGTTCGCGAACACCGGGGAGCTGTTTTTT | CASSPSGGGMFANTGELFF
- | - | TRBJ2-7 | TRBV30 | TGTGCCTGGAGTGTGGGAGGGGGCGGCTCGTTCGAAAAGTACTTC | CAWSVGGGGSFEKYF
- | - | TRBJ1-3 | TRBV7-8 | TGTGCCAGCGGCTCCCGTGGGGGGACTGGAAACACCATATATTTT | CASGSRGGTGNTIYF
- | - | TRBJ2-2 | TRBV10-2 | TGCGCCAGCAGGGAGGGGTCCGGGGAGCTGTTTTTT | CASREGSGELFF
- | - | TRBJ1-5 | TRBV4-2 | TGTGCCAGCAGCCAACAGGGGCTCCTCAATCAGCCCCAGCATTTT | CASSQQGLLNQPQHF
TRBD2 | - | TRBJ2-3 | TRBV7-3 | TGTGCCAGCAGCCCTACTAGCGACCTTACGATGTATACGCAGTATTTT | CASSPTSDLTMYTQYF
TRBD2 | - | TRBJ2-5 | TRBV9 | TGTGCCAGCAGCTTCAGCGGGAGGCCACAAGAGACCCAGTACTTC | CASSFSGRPQETQYF
- | once | TRBJ1-3 | TRBV7-9 | TGTGCCAGCAGCTTAGGGACAGTCTCTGGAAACACCATATATTTT | CASSLGTVSGNTIYF